This T cell receptor beta chain was documented in a study of T cell responses to AZD1222 COVID-19 vaccine. Study results and caveats: Donors were chiefly white British, with a greater number of females, and clonal diversity was perhaps underestimated. The study found vaccine-associated CD4 TCRs spanning spike, dominant at 160-218 and 743-854. Baseline antibody screening turned up just six seropositive AZD1222 recipients.

About this clone itself: Antigen: not known.

The ends were cut back, 6 bases at V and 5 bases at J, with 10 bases in the middle. Germline CDR1 reads MNHEY; CDR2 reads SVGAGI. The CDR3 sequence is 12 residues long. Assay used: immunoSEQ multiplex PCR; TCRdb lists only in-frame clones, some missing. Of 130,000 to 150,000 clones in the sample, approximately 78% were seen once. V usage is TRBV6-5 and J usage is TRBJ1-2; D remains ambiguous. The sample here was peripheral blood, taken on day 0 of MenACWY control vaccination. This receptor was identified in an adult in good health. Written as DNA, the CDR3 is TGTGCCAGCAGCCCGGCAGGTTATGGCTACACCTTC. Protein: CASSPAGYGYTF.